The source of this T cell receptor (beta chain) is a study of cytomegalovirus exposure and HLA in healthy donors. The study's findings and limits: A list of roughly 160 TCR beta chains associated with cytomegalovirus was given.

Per germline, CDR1 SGHTA and CDR2 FQGNSA. This CDR3 spans 13 amino acids. Trimming cost V 4 bases and J 12 bases, with 18 bases left between them. 60 Vbeta and 13 Jbeta primers were used in PCR. Generated by immunoSEQ multiplex PCR, the TCRdb table keeps only in-frame clones and is missing some. The profile shows 65,000 to 90,000 clones, roughly two thirds of them singletons. Concerning this clone itself: Its antigen is not known.

The V and J genes are TRBV7-2 and TRBJ1-2; D is perhaps TRBD1 (6 bases). The origin of this receptor is a woman between 40 and 55 years old in good health and CMV-seropositive. Sequenced input: PBMCs. The CDR3 spells CASSSSSGRGDTF. The CDR3 DNA follows: TGTGCCAGCAGCTCCTCCTCCGGCAGGGGCGACACCTTC.